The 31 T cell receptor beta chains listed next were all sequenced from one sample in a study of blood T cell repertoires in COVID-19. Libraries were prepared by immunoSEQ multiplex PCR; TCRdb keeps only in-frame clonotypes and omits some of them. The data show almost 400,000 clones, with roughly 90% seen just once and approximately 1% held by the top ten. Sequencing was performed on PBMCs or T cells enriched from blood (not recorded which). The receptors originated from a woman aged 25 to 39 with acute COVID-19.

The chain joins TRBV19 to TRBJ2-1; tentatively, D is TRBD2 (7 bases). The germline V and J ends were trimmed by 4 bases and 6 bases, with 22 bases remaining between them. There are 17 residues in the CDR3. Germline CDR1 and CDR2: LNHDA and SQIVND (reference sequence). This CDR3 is CASSTQGSAGPLNEQFF. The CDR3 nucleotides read TGTGCCAGTAGTACCCAGGGGTCAGCGGGGCCACTCAATGAGCAGTTCTTC.

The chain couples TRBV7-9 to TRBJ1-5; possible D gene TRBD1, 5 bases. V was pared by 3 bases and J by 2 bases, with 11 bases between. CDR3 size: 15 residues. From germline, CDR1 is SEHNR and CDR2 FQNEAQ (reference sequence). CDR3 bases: TGTGCCAGCAGCTTTTGGGGGGATGGCAATCAGCCCCAGCATTTT. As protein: CASSFWGDGNQPQHF.

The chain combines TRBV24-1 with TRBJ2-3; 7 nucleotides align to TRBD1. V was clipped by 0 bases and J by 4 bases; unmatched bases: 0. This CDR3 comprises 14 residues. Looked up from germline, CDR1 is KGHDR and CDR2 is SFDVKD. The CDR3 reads CATSDLGQADTQYF. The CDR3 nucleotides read TGTGCCACCAGTGATTTGGGACAGGCAGATACGCAGTATTTT.

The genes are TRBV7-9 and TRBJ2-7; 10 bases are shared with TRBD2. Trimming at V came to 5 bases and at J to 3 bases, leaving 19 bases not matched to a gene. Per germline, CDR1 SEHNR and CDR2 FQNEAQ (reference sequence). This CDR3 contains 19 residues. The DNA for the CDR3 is TGTGCCAGCAGCCCATGGGGGGGACTAGCGAGCACAAGGATCTACGAGCAGTACTTC. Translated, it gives CASSPWGGLASTRIYEQYF.

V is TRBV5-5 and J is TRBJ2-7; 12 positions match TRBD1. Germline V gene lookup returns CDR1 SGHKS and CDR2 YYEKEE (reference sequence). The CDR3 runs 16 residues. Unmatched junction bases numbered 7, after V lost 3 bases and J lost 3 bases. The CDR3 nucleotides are TGTGCCAGCAGCTATCGGGGACAGGGGGCAATCTACGAGCAGTACTTC. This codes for CASSYRGQGAIYEQYF.

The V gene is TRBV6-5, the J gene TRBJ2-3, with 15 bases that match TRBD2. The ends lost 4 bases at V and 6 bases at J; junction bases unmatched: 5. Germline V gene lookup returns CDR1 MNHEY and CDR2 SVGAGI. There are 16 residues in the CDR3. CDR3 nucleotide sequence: TGTGCCAGCAGTTCGGGACTAGCGGGGGGCAGGGATACGCAGTATTTT. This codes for CASSSGLAGGRDTQYF.

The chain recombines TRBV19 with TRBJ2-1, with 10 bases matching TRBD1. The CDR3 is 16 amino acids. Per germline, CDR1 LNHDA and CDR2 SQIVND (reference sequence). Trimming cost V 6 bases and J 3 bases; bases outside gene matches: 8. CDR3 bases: TGTGCCAGTAGAACAACGACAGGGGGCTTCTACAATGAGCAGTTCTTC. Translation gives CASRTTTGGFYNEQFF. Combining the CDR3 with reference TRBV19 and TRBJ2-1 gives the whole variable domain DGGITQSPKYLFRKEGQNVTLSCEQNLNHDAMYWYRQDPGQGLRLIYYSQIVNDFQKGDIAEGYSVSREKKESFPLTVTSAQKNPTAFYLCASRTTTGGFYNEQFFGPGTRLTVL.

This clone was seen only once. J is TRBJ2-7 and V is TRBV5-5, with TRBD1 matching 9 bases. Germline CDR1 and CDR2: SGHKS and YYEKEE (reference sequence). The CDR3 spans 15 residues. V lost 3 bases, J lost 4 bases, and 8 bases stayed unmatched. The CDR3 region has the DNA TGTGCCAGCAGCTCCCCCGGGACAGGGCGGTACGAGCAGTACTTC. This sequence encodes CASSSPGTGRYEQYF.

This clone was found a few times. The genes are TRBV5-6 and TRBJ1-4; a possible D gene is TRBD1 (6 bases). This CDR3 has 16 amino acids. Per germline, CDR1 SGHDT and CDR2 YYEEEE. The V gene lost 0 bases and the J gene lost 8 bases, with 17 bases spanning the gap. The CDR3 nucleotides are TGTGCCAGCAGCTTGGTGGTAGACCGGGGGGGCGAAAAACTGTTTTTT. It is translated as CASSLVVDRGGEKLFF.

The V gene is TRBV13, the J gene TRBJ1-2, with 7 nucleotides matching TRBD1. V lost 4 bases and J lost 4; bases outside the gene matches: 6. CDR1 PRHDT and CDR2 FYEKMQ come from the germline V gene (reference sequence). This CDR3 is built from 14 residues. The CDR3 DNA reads TGTGCCAGCAGCTCGACAGGGTTTAGCTATGGCTACACCTTC. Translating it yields CASSSTGFSYGYTF.

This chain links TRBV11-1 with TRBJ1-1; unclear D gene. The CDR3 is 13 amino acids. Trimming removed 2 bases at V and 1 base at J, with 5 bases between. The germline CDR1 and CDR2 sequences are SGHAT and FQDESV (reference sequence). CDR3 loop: CASSLFWNTEAFF. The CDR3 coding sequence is TGTGCCAGCAGCTTATTCTGGAACACTGAAGCTTTCTTT.

CDR3 nucleotides: TGTGCCAGCAGCCAACCCCAGACAGGGTACCTCGTATGGTACACTGAAGCTTTCTTT. This encodes CASSQPQTGYLVWYTEAFF. The rearrangement links TRBV3-1 (or the pseudogene TRBV3-2) to TRBJ1-1; 7 nucleotides match TRBD1. Germline V CDR1 and CDR2: LGHDT, YNNKEL (reference sequence). Trimming removed 2 bases from V and 3 bases from J; junction bases left unmatched: 18. CDR3 length equals 19 residues.

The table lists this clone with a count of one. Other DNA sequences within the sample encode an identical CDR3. The CDR3 region is CASSRGGTGELFF. CDR3 DNA: TGTGCCAGCAGTCGCGGGGGGACCGGGGAGCTGTTTTTT. The J gene is TRBJ2-2, the V gene TRBV6-5, with 8 bases matching TRBD2. The CDR3 totals 13 residues. V lost 5 bases, J lost 5 bases, and 1 base stayed unmatched. Germline V gene sequence: CDR1 MNHEY, CDR2 SVGAGI.

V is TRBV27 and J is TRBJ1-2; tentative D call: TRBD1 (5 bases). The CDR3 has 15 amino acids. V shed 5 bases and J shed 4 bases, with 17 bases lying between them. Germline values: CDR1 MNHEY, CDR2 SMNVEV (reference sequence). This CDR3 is CASSPSLDSPYGYTF. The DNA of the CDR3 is TGTGCCAGCAGTCCAAGTTTAGACAGCCCCTATGGCTACACCTTC.

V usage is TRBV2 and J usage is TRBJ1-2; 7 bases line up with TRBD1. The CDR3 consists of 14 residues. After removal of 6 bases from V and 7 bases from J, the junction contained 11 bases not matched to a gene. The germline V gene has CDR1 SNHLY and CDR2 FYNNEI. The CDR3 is CASREQGFLGGYTF. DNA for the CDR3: TGTGCCAGCAGGGAACAGGGGTTCTTGGGTGGCTACACCTTC.

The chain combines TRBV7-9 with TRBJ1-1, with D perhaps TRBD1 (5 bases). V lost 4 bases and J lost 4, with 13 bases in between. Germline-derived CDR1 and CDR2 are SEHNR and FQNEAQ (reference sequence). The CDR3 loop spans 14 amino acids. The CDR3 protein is CASSSQGDLTEAFF. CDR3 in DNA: TGTGCCAGCAGCTCTCAAGGGGATCTCACTGAAGCTTTCTTT.

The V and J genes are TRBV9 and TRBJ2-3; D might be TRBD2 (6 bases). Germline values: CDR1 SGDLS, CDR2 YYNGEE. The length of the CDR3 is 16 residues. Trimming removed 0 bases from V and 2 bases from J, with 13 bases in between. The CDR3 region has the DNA TGTGCCAGCAGCGTAGAGGAGGGAAACCCCACAGATACGCAGTATTTT. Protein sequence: CASSVEEGNPTDTQYF.

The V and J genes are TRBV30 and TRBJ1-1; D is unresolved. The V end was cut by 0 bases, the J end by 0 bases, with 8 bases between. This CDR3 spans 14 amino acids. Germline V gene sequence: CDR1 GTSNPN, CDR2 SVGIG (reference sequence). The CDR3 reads CAWSVWSMNTEAFF. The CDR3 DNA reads TGTGCCTGGAGTGTCTGGTCTATGAACACTGAAGCTTTCTTT.

The CDR3 protein is CASSQSGVSGYGYTF. CDR3 in DNA: TGTGCCAGCAGTCAATCGGGGGTAAGTGGCTATGGCTACACCTTC. This chain uses TRBV6-2 or TRBV6-3 with TRBJ1-2; tentatively, D is TRBD1 (5 bases). The germline V and J ends were trimmed by 5 bases and 4 bases, with 17 bases remaining between them. The CDR3 totals 15 residues. CDR1 is MNHEY and CDR2 is SVGEGT in the germline V gene.

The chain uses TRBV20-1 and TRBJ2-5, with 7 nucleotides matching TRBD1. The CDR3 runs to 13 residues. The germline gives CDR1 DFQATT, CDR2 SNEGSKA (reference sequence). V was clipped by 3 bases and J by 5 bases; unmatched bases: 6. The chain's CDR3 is CSASSTGTETQYF. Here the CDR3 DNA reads TGCAGTGCTAGTTCGACAGGGACGGAGACCCAGTACTTC.

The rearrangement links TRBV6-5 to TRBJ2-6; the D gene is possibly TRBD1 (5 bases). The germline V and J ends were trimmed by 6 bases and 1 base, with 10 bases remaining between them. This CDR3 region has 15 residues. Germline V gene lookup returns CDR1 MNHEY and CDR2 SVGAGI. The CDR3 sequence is CASSDNRSGANVLTF. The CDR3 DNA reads TGTGCCAGCAGCGATAACAGGTCTGGGGCCAACGTCCTGACTTTC.

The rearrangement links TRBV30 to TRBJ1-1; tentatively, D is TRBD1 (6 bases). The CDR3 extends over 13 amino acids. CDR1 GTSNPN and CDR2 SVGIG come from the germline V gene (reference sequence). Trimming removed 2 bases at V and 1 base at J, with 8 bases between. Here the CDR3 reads CAWSRQENTEAFF. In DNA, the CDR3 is TGTGCCTGGAGTCGACAGGAGAACACTGAAGCTTTCTTT.

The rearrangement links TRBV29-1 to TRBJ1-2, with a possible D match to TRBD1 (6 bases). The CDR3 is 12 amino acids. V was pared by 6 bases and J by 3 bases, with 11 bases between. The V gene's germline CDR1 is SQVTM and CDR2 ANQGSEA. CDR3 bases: TGCAGCGTCTACAGGGAACACTATGGCTACACCTTC. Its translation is CSVYREHYGYTF.

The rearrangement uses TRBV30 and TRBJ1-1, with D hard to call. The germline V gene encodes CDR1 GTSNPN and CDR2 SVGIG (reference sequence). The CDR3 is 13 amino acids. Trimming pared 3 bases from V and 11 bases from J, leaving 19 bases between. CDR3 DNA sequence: TGTGCCTGGAGGGACTCCCTGGGATTAGAGGCTTTCTTT. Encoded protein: CAWRDSLGLEAFF.

The CDR3 here is CASSSQGLAGGLVEQYF. In DNA, the CDR3 is TGCGCCAGCAGCTCTCAGGGACTAGCGGGGGGGCTCGTCGAGCAGTACTTC. This chain links TRBV5-1 with TRBJ2-7; 16 bases agree with TRBD2. The CDR3 is 17 amino acids. J gave up 6 bases and V 3 bases, and 9 bases lay outside the gene matches. Germline CDR1 and CDR2: SGHRS and YFSETQ.

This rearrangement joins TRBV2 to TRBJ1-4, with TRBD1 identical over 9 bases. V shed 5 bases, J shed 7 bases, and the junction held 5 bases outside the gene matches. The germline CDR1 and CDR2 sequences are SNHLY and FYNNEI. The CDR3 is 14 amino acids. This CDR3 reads CASSLQGAGEKLFF. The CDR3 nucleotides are TGTGCCAGCAGTTTACAGGGGGCAGGTGAAAAACTGTTTTTT.

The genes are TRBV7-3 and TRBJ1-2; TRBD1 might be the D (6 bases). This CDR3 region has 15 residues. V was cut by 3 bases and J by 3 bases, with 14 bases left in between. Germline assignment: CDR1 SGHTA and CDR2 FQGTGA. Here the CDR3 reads CASSLHPRGHYGYTF. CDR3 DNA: TGTGCCAGCAGCTTGCACCCCAGGGGACACTATGGCTACACCTTC.

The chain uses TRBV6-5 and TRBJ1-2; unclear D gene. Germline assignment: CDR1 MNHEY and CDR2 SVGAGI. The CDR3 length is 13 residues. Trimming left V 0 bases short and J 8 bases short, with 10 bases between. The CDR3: CASSYSSGLGYTF. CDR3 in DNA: TGTGCCAGCAGTTACTCTTCCGGGTTGGGCTACACCTTC.

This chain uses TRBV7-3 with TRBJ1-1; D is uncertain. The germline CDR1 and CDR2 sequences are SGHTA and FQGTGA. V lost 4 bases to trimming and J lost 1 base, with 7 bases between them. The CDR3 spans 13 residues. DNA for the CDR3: TGTGCCAGCAGCTCGACATGGAACACTGAAGCTTTCTTT. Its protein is CASSSTWNTEAFF.

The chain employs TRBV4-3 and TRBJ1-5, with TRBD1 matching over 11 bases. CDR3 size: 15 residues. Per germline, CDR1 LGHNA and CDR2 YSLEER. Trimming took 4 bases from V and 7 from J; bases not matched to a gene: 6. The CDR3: CASSLDRGRGQPQHF. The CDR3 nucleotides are TGCGCCAGCAGCCTGGACAGGGGGCGGGGGCAGCCCCAGCATTTT.

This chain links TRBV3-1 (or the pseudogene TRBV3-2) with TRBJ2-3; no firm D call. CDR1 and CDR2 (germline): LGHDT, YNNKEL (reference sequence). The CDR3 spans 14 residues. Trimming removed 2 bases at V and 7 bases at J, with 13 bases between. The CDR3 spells CASSQYGTAYTQYF. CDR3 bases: TGTGCCAGCAGCCAATACGGAACAGCTTATACGCAGTATTTT.